A single sample is the source of the 20 T cell receptor beta chains below, sequenced in a study of vaccination and CD4 T cells after COVID-19. Cultured CD4+ T cell DNA underwent sequencing with the Oncomine TCR Beta short-read assay. MiXCR, applied by TCRdb to the PCR reads, yields one record per CDR3 protein. The repertoire consists of tens of thousands of distinct CDR3 sequences, with 35% occurring once and the leading ten covering about 8.6%. No antigen has been assigned to these receptors. Time point of the sample: late sampling 161 to 241 days after vaccination in three convalescent patients. As to treatment: roughly 10-day PBMC culture with coronavirus spike peptide pools or control peptides (ViraFEST assay). The source was CD4+ T cells from blood, cultured in vitro, collected about 7 months after SARS-CoV-2 vaccination. The source is a human donor who had recovered from COVID-19.

There are a few counts of this clonotype. This chain joins TRBV6-1 and TRBJ2-7; 7 bases map to TRBD1. Losses at the gene ends were 4 bases for V and 6 bases for J; bases not matched to a gene: 6. There are 13 residues in the CDR3. Germline CDR1 and CDR2: MNHNS and SASEGT. This CDR3 reads CASSGQHRGEQYF. The CDR3 nucleotides read TGTGCCAGCAGTGGTCAGCACAGGGGCGAGCAGTACTTC.

V is TRBV4-2 and J is TRBJ2-7, with 8 bases matching TRBD2. Germline V gene data show CDR1 as LGHNA and CDR2 as YNFKEQ. This CDR3 spans 15 amino acids. J was trimmed by 2 bases and V by 0 bases; bases with no gene match: 3. Here the CDR3 reads CASSQDLAGTYEQYF. DNA for the CDR3: TGTGCCAGCAGCCAAGATCTAGCGGGCACCTACGAGCAGTACTTC.

V usage is TRBV7-2 and J usage is TRBJ2-7; 13 positions agree with TRBD2. CDR3 length: 18 residues. Germline CDR1 and CDR2: SGHTA and FQGNSA. The trim removed 3 bases at V and 1 base at J, leaving 9 bases unmatched. The CDR3 DNA is TGTGCCAGCAGCTTTCCAAGGACTAGCGGGAGATTATCCTACGAGCAGTACTTC. It codes for CASSFPRTSGRLSYEQYF.

J is TRBJ1-1 and V is TRBV7-9; tentatively, D is TRBD1 (5 bases). Germline CDR1 reads SEHNR; CDR2 reads FQNEAQ (reference sequence). This CDR3 is built from 15 residues. V lost 1 base and J 3 bases, leaving 12 bases between the germline ends. This CDR3 reads CASSLGRGADTEAFF. The CDR3 DNA follows: TGTGCCAGCAGCTTAGGGAGAGGGGCGGACACTGAAGCTTTCTTT.

This clonotype was seen a few times. CDR3 nucleotide sequence: TGCAGTGCTAGCCTGGCCCGTCTCGGGCCCCAGCATTTT. As protein: CSASLARLGPQHF. V usage is TRBV20-1 and J usage is TRBJ1-5; D is uncertain. V was clipped by 3 bases and J by 9 bases, with 15 bases between them. The CDR3 is 13 amino acids. Germline V CDR1 and CDR2: DFQATT, SNEGSKA (reference sequence).

This clonotype occurred a few times. This chain uses TRBV20-1 with TRBJ2-1, with 12 bases fitting TRBD2. The V segment lost 1 base and the J segment 2 bases; nucleotides outside the gene matches: 3. Germline lookup yields CDR1 DFQATT and CDR2 SNEGSKA (reference sequence). This CDR3 contains 16 residues. Here the CDR3 reads CSARGASGRAYNEQFF. In DNA form, the CDR3 reads TGCAGTGCTAGAGGGGCTAGCGGGAGGGCCTACAATGAGCAGTTCTTC.

This chain links TRBV20-1 with TRBJ2-2; D gene unclear. Deletions cut 1 base from V and 0 bases from J, with 15 bases between. The CDR3 is 17 amino acids. Per germline, CDR1 DFQATT and CDR2 SNEGSKA (reference sequence). In DNA form, the CDR3 reads TGCAGTGCTAGAGCCTCCCGCAAGGGCCCGAACACCGGGGAGCTGTTTTTT. Protein sequence: CSARASRKGPNTGELFF.

This clonotype occurred a few times. This chain joins TRBV20-1 and TRBJ2-1; the match to TRBD2 covers 10 bases. The length of the CDR3 is 14 residues. J lost 8 bases, V lost 6 bases, and 10 bases had no gene match. Per germline, CDR1 DFQATT and CDR2 SNEGSKA (reference sequence). CDR3 residues: CSAPEREGRDEQFF. Here the CDR3 DNA reads TGCAGTGCGCCAGAGCGGGAGGGCCGGGATGAGCAGTTCTTC.

This chain uses TRBV18 with TRBJ2-7; no firm D call. The CDR3 has 14 residues. Germline V gene sequence: CDR1 KGHSH, CDR2 LQKENI. V was trimmed by 1 base and J by 2 bases, leaving 9 bases between them. CDR3 amino acids: CASSPLREPYEQYF. The CDR3 DNA sequence: TGTGCCAGCTCACCACTAAGGGAACCCTACGAGCAGTACTTC.

The chain recombines TRBV24-1 with TRBJ2-5, with D perhaps TRBD2 (6 bases). The V end was cut by 3 bases, the J end by 7 bases, with 17 bases between. The CDR3 is 15 residues long. The germline gives CDR1 KGHDR, CDR2 SFDVKD. CDR3 DNA: TGTGCCACCAGTGATCCGGAGGGCCCTTTGGGGACCCAGTACTTC. It translates to CATSDPEGPLGTQYF.

The chain uses TRBV7-9 and TRBJ2-5; TRBD2 matches at 13 bases. Per germline, CDR1 SEHNR and CDR2 FQNEAQ (reference sequence). Trimming at V came to 9 bases and at J to 5 bases, leaving 18 bases not matched to a gene. The CDR3 runs 18 residues. CDR3 sequence: CASSIGLAGVPIRETQYF. Here the CDR3 DNA reads TGTGCCAGTAGTATTGGACTAGCGGGGGTGCCCATCAGGGAGACCCAGTACTTC.

The table lists this clonotype with a few counts. The V call is TRBV7-2, the J call TRBJ2-1; 7 bases align to TRBD2. V shed 4 bases, J shed 9 bases, and the junction held 6 bases outside the gene matches. CDR1 is SGHTA, CDR2 FQGNSA, per germline. The CDR3 is 13 amino acids. CDR3 DNA: TGTGCCAGCAGCTCATTCAGGGAGGGTGAGCAGTTCTTC. This gives the protein CASSSFREGEQFF. Drawing the rest from reference TRBV7-2 and TRBJ2-1, the complete variable domain is GAGVSQSPSNKVTEKGKDVELRCDPISGHTALYWYRQSLGQGLEFLIYFQGNSAPDKSGLPSDRFSAERTGGSVSTLTIQRTQQEDSAVYLCASSSFREGEQFFGPGTRLTVL.

The rearrangement links TRBV5-4 to TRBJ2-1; a possible D gene is TRBD1 (6 bases). The CDR3 spans 13 residues. Germline V gene data show CDR1 as SGHNT and CDR2 as YYREEE (reference sequence). Trimming took off 2 bases at V and 7 bases at J, with 10 bases between the two ends. CDR3 nucleotides: TGTGCCAGCAGCTTTCAGGGGTCGAATGAGCAGTTCTTC. Translated, it gives CASSFQGSNEQFF.

This clonotype was counted a few times. V gene TRBV6-1 combines with J gene TRBJ2-7; D is unresolved. Germline loops: CDR1 MNHNS, CDR2 SASEGT. V was trimmed by 7 bases and J by 2 bases, leaving 12 bases between them. The CDR3 consists of 13 residues. The CDR3 DNA reads TGTGCCAGCACCCCGAGGCCAACCTACGAGCAGTACTTC. This translates into CASTPRPTYEQYF.

V usage is TRBV10-3 and J usage is TRBJ2-5; 7 bases match TRBD1. After removal of 0 bases from V and 1 base from J, the junction contained 2 bases not matched to a gene. There are 15 residues in the CDR3. Germline loops: CDR1 ENHRY, CDR2 SYGVKD. CDR3 residues: CAISESRDSQETQYF. The CDR3 coding sequence is TGTGCCATCAGTGAGTCCCGGGACAGCCAAGAGACCCAGTACTTC.

Only a few counts were recorded for this clonotype. The chain employs TRBV10-3 and TRBJ2-5; D not resolved. This CDR3 region has 13 residues. Trimming took off 3 bases at V and 5 bases at J, with 10 bases between the two ends. The V gene's germline CDR1 is ENHRY and CDR2 SYGVKD. The CDR3 reads CAISEKLQETQYF. The CDR3 DNA is TGTGCCATCAGTGAAAAGCTCCAGGAGACCCAGTACTTC.

The sample holds a few counts of this clonotype. J is TRBJ2-1 and V is TRBV7-2, with 7 bases lining up with TRBD1. CDR3 length equals 15 residues. Unmatched junction bases numbered 7, after V lost 4 bases and J lost 4 bases. CDR1 SGHTA and CDR2 FQGNSA come from the germline V gene. In DNA form, the CDR3 reads TGTGCCAGCAGCTCCAGAGGGACAGCTTACAATGAGCAGTTCTTC. It is translated as CASSSRGTAYNEQFF.

This clonotype was counted a few times. The chain employs TRBV7-9 and TRBJ1-2; D gene ambiguous. The CDR3 contains 14 residues. The germline V gene has CDR1 SEHNR and CDR2 FQNEAQ (reference sequence). Trimming cost V 4 bases and J 5 bases, with 14 bases left between them. CDR3 protein: CASSWGRETYGYTF. CDR3 DNA sequence: TGTGCCAGCAGCTGGGGAAGGGAAACGTATGGCTACACCTTC.

The genes are TRBV7-9 and TRBJ2-5; 12 bases line up with TRBD2. This CDR3 comprises 15 residues. V lost 6 bases and J lost 0; bases outside the gene matches: 2. CDR1 is SEHNR, CDR2 FQNEAQ, per germline (reference sequence). CDR3 bases: TGTGCCAGCAGGGGACTAGCGGGCCACCAAGAGACCCAGTACTTC. Amino acids: CASRGLAGHQETQYF.

The rearrangement uses TRBV15 and TRBJ2-2, with D possibly being TRBD2 (6 bases). Germline V gene data show CDR1 as LNHNV and CDR2 as YYDKDF (reference sequence). V was cut by 7 bases and J by 4 bases, with 10 bases left in between. The CDR3 consists of 13 residues. CDR3 DNA sequence: TGTGCCACCAACGGGGGTTTCACCGGGGAGCTGTTTTTT. It encodes CATNGGFTGELFF.